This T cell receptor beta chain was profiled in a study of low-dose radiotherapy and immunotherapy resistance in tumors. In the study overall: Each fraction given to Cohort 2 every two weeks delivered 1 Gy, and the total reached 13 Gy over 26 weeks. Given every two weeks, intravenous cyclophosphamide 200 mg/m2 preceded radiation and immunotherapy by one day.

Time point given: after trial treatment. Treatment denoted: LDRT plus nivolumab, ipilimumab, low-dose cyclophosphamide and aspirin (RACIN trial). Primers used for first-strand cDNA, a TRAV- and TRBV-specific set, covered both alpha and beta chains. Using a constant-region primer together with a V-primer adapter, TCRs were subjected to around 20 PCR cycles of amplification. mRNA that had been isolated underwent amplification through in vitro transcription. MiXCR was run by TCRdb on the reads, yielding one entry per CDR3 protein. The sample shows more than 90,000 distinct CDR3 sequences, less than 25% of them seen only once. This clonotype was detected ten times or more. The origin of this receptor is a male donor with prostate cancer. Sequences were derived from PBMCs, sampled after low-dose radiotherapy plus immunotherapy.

CDR3: CASRLQGTLANEQFF. The CDR3 DNA reads TGCGCCAGCAGACTACAGGGAACCCTCGCTAATGAGCAGTTCTTC. The V call is TRBV5-1, the J call TRBJ2-1; D perhaps matches TRBD1 (6 bases). Trimming removed 5 bases from V and 7 bases from J, with 19 bases in between. Germline loops: CDR1 SGHRS, CDR2 YFSETQ. The CDR3 runs to 15 residues.